Presented here are 24 T cell receptor beta chains from one specimen sequenced in a study of blood T cell repertoires in COVID-19. Profiled with immunoSEQ multiplex PCR; TCRdb holds only in-frame clones, not every one. Among approximately 75,000 clones, roughly 89% were seen once, and the ten largest hold approximately 0.59%. Material for sequencing was peripheral blood. All receptors come from a man aged 60-69 years with acute or convalescent COVID-19.

The rearrangement joins TRBV19 to TRBJ2-2; 10 bases align to TRBD1. There are 17 residues in the CDR3. Germline CDR1 LNHDA, CDR2 SQIVND (reference sequence). After removal of 5 bases from V and 6 bases from J, the junction contained 12 bases not matched to a gene. The CDR3 region is CASSSGQGSVIAGELFF. The CDR3 DNA follows: TGTGCCAGTAGTTCGGGACAGGGGTCGGTTATCGCCGGGGAGCTGTTTTTT.

This sequence joins TRBV21-1 and TRBJ1-5; TRBD1 is the table's D call and was not checked against the DNA. TRBV21-1 is a recognized pseudogene. The length of the CDR3 is 11 residues. CDR3 coding DNA: TGTGCCGGCCCACCAAGACAGCCCCAGCATTTT. Translated, it gives CAGPPRQPQHF.

The chain carries TRBV24-1 and TRBJ2-1, with 7 bases aligning to TRBD1. The length of the CDR3 is 15 residues. V lost 7 bases, J lost 6 bases, and 11 bases stayed unmatched. Germline CDR1 KGHDR, CDR2 SFDVKD. The CDR3 DNA is TGTGCCACCAGAGGCCGGATCGACAGGGTCAATGAGCAGTTCTTC. Translation: CATRGRIDRVNEQFF.

A remark on this clone: The same CDR3 can be traced to other DNA sequences in this sample. The rearrangement uses TRBV11-2 and TRBJ1-1; no firm D call. CDR1 SGHAT and CDR2 FQNNGV come from the germline V gene. V lost 1 base, J lost 1 base, and 7 bases lay in between. The CDR3 is 14 residues long. The chain's CDR3 is CASSLGAGNTEAFF. The CDR3 DNA follows: TGTGCCAGCAGCTTAGGTGCGGGGAACACTGAAGCTTTCTTT.

J is TRBJ2-3 and V is TRBV5-6, with TRBD2 matching 10 bases. The CDR3 loop spans 15 amino acids. Germline trimming cut 4 bases from V and 2 bases from J; bases unmatched to any gene: 4. Per the germline V gene, CDR1 is SGHDT and CDR2 is YYEEEE. Written as DNA, the CDR3 is TGTGCCAGCAGCCCCGGACTAGCGGACACAGATACGCAGTATTTT. It is translated as CASSPGLADTDTQYF.

The chain carries TRBV7-9 and TRBJ1-1; D gene unclear. Germline-derived CDR1 and CDR2 are SEHNR and FQNEAQ (reference sequence). This CDR3 is 16 amino acids long. The V end lost 0 bases, the J end lost 0 bases, and 11 bases lay between the germline ends. The CDR3 loop is CASSLAQVGLNTEAFF. CDR3 nucleotides: TGTGCCAGCAGCTTAGCTCAGGTGGGCTTGAACACTGAAGCTTTCTTT.

The chain couples TRBV11-3 to TRBJ1-6; TRBD1 agrees at 8 bases. CDR3 length equals 14 residues. CDR1 and CDR2 (germline): SGHNT, YENEEA. The J segment lost 7 bases and the V segment lost 4 bases, leaving 3 bases of the junction unmatched. The CDR3 DNA follows: TGTGCCAGCAGCTCGGGACAGGAGAATTCACCCCTCCACTTT. Amino acid sequence: CASSSGQENSPLHF.

The chain uses TRBV6-5 and TRBJ1-4, with 7 bases fitting TRBD1. The CDR3 totals 16 residues. Germline CDR1 and CDR2: MNHEY and SVGAGI. The trim removed 4 bases at V and 8 bases at J, leaving 13 bases unmatched. The CDR3, as DNA: TGTGCCAGCAGTTTAACCCGACAGGGAACGAGGGAAAAACTGTTTTTT. It yields the protein CASSLTRQGTREKLFF.

CDR3 amino acids: CASSQVAGNEKLFF. The CDR3 DNA reads as TGTGCCAGCAGCCAAGTAGCCGGAAATGAAAAACTGTTTTTT. The rearrangement joins TRBV3-1 (or the pseudogene TRBV3-2) to TRBJ1-4; D not resolved. The germline gives CDR1 LGHDT, CDR2 YNNKEL (reference sequence). V was trimmed by 1 base and J by 5 bases, leaving 8 bases between them. The CDR3 covers 14 residues.

This clone was counted once. This chain joins TRBV5-1 and TRBJ2-3, with 10 positions matching TRBD2. Germline V CDR1 and CDR2: SGHRS, YFSETQ. The CDR3 extends over 18 amino acids. V trimming: 0 bases; J trimming: 4 bases; junction bases outside the gene matches: 11. CDR3 nucleotides: TGCGCCAGCAGCTTGGGTCTTCTAGCGGGGGTATGGGCAGATACGCAGTATTTT. This codes for CASSLGLLAGVWADTQYF.

The chain combines TRBV12-5 with TRBJ2-1; 9 nucleotides agree with TRBD1. This CDR3 is 13 amino acids long. Germline assignment: CDR1 LGHNT and CDR2 FRNRAP. Trimming took 6 bases from V and 4 from J; bases not matched to a gene: 1. CDR3 region: CASGGTGYNEQFF. In DNA, the CDR3 is TGTGCTAGTGGGGGGACAGGGTACAATGAGCAGTTCTTC.

The chain carries TRBV14 and TRBJ1-2, with 10 bases fitting TRBD1. Germline V CDR1 and CDR2: SGHDN, FVKESK. CDR3 length: 14 amino acids. J gave up 11 bases and V 0 bases, and 6 bases lay outside the gene matches. The CDR3 reads CASSQDPWTGGYTF. The DNA of the CDR3 is TGTGCCAGCAGCCAAGATCCTTGGACAGGGGGATACACCTTC.

The chain combines TRBV2 with TRBJ1-2; 10 nucleotides agree with TRBD1. Germline CDR1 reads SNHLY; CDR2 reads FYNNEI. This CDR3 has 15 residues. Germline trimming cut 3 bases from V and 4 bases from J; bases unmatched to any gene: 5. CDR3: CASSDRTGGLYGYTF. CDR3 DNA: TGTGCCAGCAGTGACAGGACAGGGGGACTCTATGGCTACACCTTC.

This clone occurred once. The V and J genes are TRBV5-1 and TRBJ2-5, with a weak D call TRBD1 (6 bases). The CDR3 extends over 14 amino acids. Germline lookup yields CDR1 SGHRS and CDR2 YFSETQ. V lost 0 bases, J lost 4 bases, and 10 bases lay in between. CDR3 DNA sequence: TGCGCCAGCAGCTTGGTGGGGGCGGGAGAGACCCAGTACTTC. Protein sequence: CASSLVGAGETQYF.

This chain links TRBV11-2 with TRBJ1-2; tentatively, D is TRBD1 (5 bases). Trimming cost V 3 bases and J 2 bases, with 7 bases left between them. Germline-derived CDR1 and CDR2 are SGHAT and FQNNGV. This CDR3 spans 13 amino acids. The CDR3 loop reads CASSLTENYGYTF. CDR3 sequence (DNA): TGTGCCAGCAGCTTGACAGAGAACTATGGCTACACCTTC.

This chain uses TRBV5-1 with TRBJ2-3, with no clear D. Germline V lookup: CDR1 SGHRS, CDR2 YFSETQ. V was pared by 3 bases and J by 6 bases, with 8 bases between. The CDR3 loop spans 12 amino acids. CDR3 nucleotides: TGCGCCAGCAGCTGGCCCTCCGATACGCAGTATTTT. Its protein is CASSWPSDTQYF.

The chain couples TRBV9 to TRBJ2-6; D is ambiguous. This CDR3 spans 15 amino acids. V was clipped by 4 bases and J by 4 bases, with 12 bases between them. Germline CDR1 SGDLS, CDR2 YYNGEE. The CDR3 protein is CASSPRWAGANVLTF. As DNA, the CDR3 is TGTGCCAGCAGCCCCCGGTGGGCCGGGGCCAACGTCCTGACTTTC.

The rearrangement links TRBV5-6 to TRBJ2-5; no clear D. The CDR3 loop spans 12 amino acids. CDR1 SGHDT and CDR2 YYEEEE come from the germline V gene. V was cut by 7 bases and J by 1 base, with 8 bases left in between. CDR3 protein: CASATGQETQYF. CDR3 in DNA: TGTGCCAGCGCGACTGGCCAAGAGACCCAGTACTTC.

J is TRBJ2-1 and V is TRBV7-9; D perhaps matches TRBD1 (5 bases). This CDR3 spans 16 amino acids. V lost 3 bases to trimming and J lost 4 bases, with 16 bases between them. Germline V gene sequence: CDR1 SEHNR, CDR2 FQNEAQ (reference sequence). As DNA, the CDR3 is TGTGCCAGCAGCTTTAGTACAGGATTTTCGTACAATGAGCAGTTCTTC. Protein: CASSFSTGFSYNEQFF.

V usage is TRBV10-3 and J usage is TRBJ1-5; D unresolved. There are 15 residues in the CDR3. The V gene's germline CDR1 is ENHRY and CDR2 SYGVKD. V shed 2 bases and J shed 2 bases, with 10 bases lying between them. The CDR3 DNA is TGTGCCATCAGTGAGCTCGGGTTAGGCAATCAGCCCCAGCATTTT. Its translation is CAISELGLGNQPQHF.

The chain links TRBV6-4 to TRBJ2-1; TRBD2 matches 8 bases. Germline V lookup: CDR1 MRHNA, CDR2 SNTAGT. V gave up 2 bases and J gave up 9 bases; unmatched junction bases: 6. The CDR3 runs to 14 residues. The CDR3 DNA is TGTGCCAGCAGTGACCTGACGGGGGGGGCTGAGCAGTTCTTC. It is translated as CASSDLTGGAEQFF.

This clone came up once. This chain joins TRBV5-4 and TRBJ2-3; D is undetermined. The CDR3 loop spans 13 amino acids. Germline V lookup: CDR1 SGHNT, CDR2 YYREEE (reference sequence). Trimming took off 6 bases at V and 5 bases at J, with 13 bases between the two ends. CDR3 protein: CASTLSIQDTQYF. The CDR3, as DNA: TGTGCCAGCACCCTTTCGATACAAGATACGCAGTATTTT.

The V gene is TRBV27, the J gene TRBJ2-7, with D uncertain. The V end lost 6 bases, the J end lost 3 bases, and 9 bases lay between the germline ends. The CDR3 spans 12 residues. Germline lookup yields CDR1 MNHEY and CDR2 SMNVEV (reference sequence). The CDR3 sequence is CASRGGGYEQYF. In DNA, the CDR3 is TGTGCCAGCAGGGGTGGCGGCTACGAGCAGTACTTC.

The V call is TRBV7-9, the J call TRBJ2-7, with a tentative D call TRBD1 (6 bases). This CDR3 contains 13 residues. From germline, CDR1 is SEHNR and CDR2 FQNEAQ (reference sequence). Trimming left V 5 bases short and J 2 bases short, with 10 bases between. CDR3 sequence reads: CASSRDTTYEQYF. The CDR3 coding sequence is TGTGCCAGCAGCCGGGACACCACCTACGAGCAGTACTTC.